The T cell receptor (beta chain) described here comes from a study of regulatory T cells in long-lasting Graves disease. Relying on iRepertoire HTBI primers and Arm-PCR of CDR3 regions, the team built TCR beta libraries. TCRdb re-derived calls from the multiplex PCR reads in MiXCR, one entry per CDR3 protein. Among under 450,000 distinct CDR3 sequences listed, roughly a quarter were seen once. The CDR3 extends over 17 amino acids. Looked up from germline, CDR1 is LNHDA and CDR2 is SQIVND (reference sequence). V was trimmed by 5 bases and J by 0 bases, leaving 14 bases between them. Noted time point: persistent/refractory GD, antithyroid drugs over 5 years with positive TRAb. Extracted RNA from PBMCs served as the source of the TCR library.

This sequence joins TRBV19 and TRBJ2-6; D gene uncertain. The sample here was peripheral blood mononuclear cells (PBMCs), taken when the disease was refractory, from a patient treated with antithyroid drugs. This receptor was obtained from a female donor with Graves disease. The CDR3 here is CASSLGRPSSGANVLTF. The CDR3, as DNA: TGTGCCAGTAGTCTGGGCAGGCCAAGCTCTGGGGCCAACGTCCTGACTTTC. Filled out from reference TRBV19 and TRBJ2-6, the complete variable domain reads DGGITQSPKYLFRKEGQNVTLSCEQNLNHDAMYWYRQDPGQGLRLIYYSQIVNDFQKGDIAEGYSVSREKKESFPLTVTSAQKNPTAFYLCASSLGRPSSGANVLTFGAGSRLTVL.